This TCR beta chain was identified in a study of cytomegalovirus exposure and HLA in healthy donors. V shed 7 bases and J 5 bases; nucleotides not matched to a gene: 9. Germline V lookup: CDR1 MDHEN, CDR2 SYDVKM. The CDR3 runs 14 residues. Both 60 Vbeta primers and 13 Jbeta primers went into the PCR. The data were produced by immunoSEQ multiplex PCR, yet TCRdb's version contains in-frame clones alone and is incomplete. This table lists around 53,000 clones. This chain links TRBV28 with TRBJ2-7, with 9 bases that match TRBD1. This clonotype was sampled from a man aged 18 to 29 in good health and CMV-seropositive. The sample was PBMCs. CDR3 in DNA: TGTGCCAGCATGACAGGGGGGCTTTTCGACGAGCAGTACTTC. It codes for CASMTGGLFDEQYF.